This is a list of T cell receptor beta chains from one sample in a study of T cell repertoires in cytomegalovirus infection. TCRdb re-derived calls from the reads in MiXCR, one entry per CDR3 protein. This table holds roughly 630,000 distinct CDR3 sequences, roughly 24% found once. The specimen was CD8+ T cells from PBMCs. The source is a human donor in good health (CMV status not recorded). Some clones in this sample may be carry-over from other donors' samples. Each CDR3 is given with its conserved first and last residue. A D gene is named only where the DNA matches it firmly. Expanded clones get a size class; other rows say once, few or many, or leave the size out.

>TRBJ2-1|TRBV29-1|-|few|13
CSVGWGDDNEQFF
TGCAGCGTTGGGTGGGGGGACGACAATGAGCAGTTCTTC
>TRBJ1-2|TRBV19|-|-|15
CASTPQDTANYGYTF
TGTGCCAGTACCCCCCAGGACACAGCTAACTATGGCTACACCTTC
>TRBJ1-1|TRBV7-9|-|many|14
CASSLPLRVTEAFF
TGTGCCAGCAGCTTACCCCTCCGGGTTACTGAAGCTTTCTTT
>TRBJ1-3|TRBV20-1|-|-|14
CSAPLQSSGNTIYF
TGCAGTGCCCCTCTACAGAGCTCTGGAAACACCATATATTTT
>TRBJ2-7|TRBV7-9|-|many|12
CASSSASYEQYF
TGTGCCAGCAGCTCAGCCTCCTACGAGCAGTACTTC
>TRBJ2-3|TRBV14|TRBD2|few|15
CASSPGSGGSDTQYF
TGTGCCAGCAGCCCCGGGAGCGGGGGGTCAGATACGCAGTATTTT
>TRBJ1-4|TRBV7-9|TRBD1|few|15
CASSARQGSNEKLFF
TGTGCCAGCAGCGCCCGACAGGGTTCTAATGAAAAACTGTTTTTT
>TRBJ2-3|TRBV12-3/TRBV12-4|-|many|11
CAEGHEDTQYF
TGTGCGGAGGGCCATGAAGATACGCAGTATTTT
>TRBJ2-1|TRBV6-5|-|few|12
CASSYGWDEQFF
TGTGCCAGCAGTTACGGGTGGGATGAGCAGTTCTTC
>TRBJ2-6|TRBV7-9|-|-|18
CASSSSKGLAYGANVLTF
TGTGCCAGCAGCTCCAGTAAGGGACTCGCTTACGGGGCCAACGTCCTGACTTTC
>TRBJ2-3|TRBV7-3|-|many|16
CASSSDSRGGTDTQYF
TGTGCCAGCAGCTCGGACTCCCGGGGTGGCACAGATACGCAGTATTTT
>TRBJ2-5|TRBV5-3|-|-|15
CASSLEDWLQETQYF
TGTGCCAGCAGCTTGGAAGACTGGCTCCAAGAGACCCAGTACTTC
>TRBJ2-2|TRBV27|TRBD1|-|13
CAIGTENTGELFF
TGTGCCATCGGGACAGAGAACACCGGGGAGCTGTTTTTT
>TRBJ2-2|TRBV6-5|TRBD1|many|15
CASSPMDREAGELFF
TGTGCCAGCAGTCCCATGGACAGGGAGGCCGGGGAGCTGTTTTTT
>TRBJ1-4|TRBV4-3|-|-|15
CASSQDAPTNEKLFF
TGCGCCAGCAGCCAAGATGCCCCTACTAATGAAAAACTGTTTTTT
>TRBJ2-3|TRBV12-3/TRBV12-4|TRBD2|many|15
CASSFGGGAQDTQYF
TGTGCCAGCAGTTTTGGCGGGGGGGCCCAAGATACGCAGTATTTT
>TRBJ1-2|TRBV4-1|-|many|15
CASSETRSFSYGYTF
TGCGCCAGCAGCGAAACACGGTCCTTTTCCTATGGCTACACCTTC
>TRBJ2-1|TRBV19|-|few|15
CASSMRGGTYNEQFF
TGTGCCAGTAGTATGAGGGGTGGAACCTACAATGAGCAGTTCTTC